This is a list of T cell receptor beta chains from one sample in a study of metastatic and nonmetastatic thyroid tumors. TCRdb re-called the PCR reads with MiXCR. The sample records about 15,000 clones, approximately 30% being singletons. Sample: tumor tissue. These receptors were obtained from a female donor with papillary thyroid cancer or a benign thyroid nodule (not recorded which). Some clones in this sample may be carry-over from other donors' samples. Both conserved end residues are part of each CDR3. D genes are given only for firm matches. Not every row has a clone size; where given, it reads once, few, many or a size class.

J,size,D,V,CDR3,DNA
TRBJ2-2,-,TRBD1,TRBV11-3,CASSPRGLNGELFF,TGTGCCAGCAGCCCCAGGGGGTTAAACGGGGAGCTGTTTTTT
TRBJ2-7,medium-sized,TRBD2,TRBV19,CASRPRPGTRVYEQYF,TGTGCCAGTAGGCCTCGTCCCGGGACTAGAGTCTACGAGCAGTACTTC
TRBJ1-1,-,-,TRBV28,CASSRGWTEAFF,TGTGCCAGCAGCCGGGGTTGGACTGAAGCTTTCTTT
TRBJ2-7,medium-sized,TRBD1,TRBV20-1,CSATGDRGLQYF,TGCAGTGCTACCGGGGACAGGGGGCTTCAGTACTTC
TRBJ1-3,-,-,TRBV10-3,CAIKLGASGNTIYF,TGTGCCATCAAATTGGGGGCGTCTGGAAACACCATATATTTT
TRBJ1-6,few,TRBD1,TRBV6-1,CASSDAGGRLPIHF,TGTGCCAGCAGTGACGCAGGGGGCCGTTTACCAATCCACTTT
TRBJ2-7,-,-,TRBV6-1,CASGARGEQYF,TGTGCCAGCGGGGCAAGGGGGGAGCAGTACTTC
TRBJ1-1,-,TRBD1,TRBV7-3,CASSRSDRDTEAFF,TGTGCCAGCAGCCGGTCAGACAGGGACACTGAAGCTTTCTTT
TRBJ1-1,many,-,TRBV18,CASSPQDQGMNTEAFF,TGTGCCAGCTCACCCCAGGACCAGGGCATGAACACTGAAGCTTTCTTT
TRBJ1-6,-,-,TRBV7-9,CASSLVRGDSPLHF,TGTGCCAGCAGCTTAGTTCGGGGGGATTCACCCCTCCACTTT
TRBJ2-2,many,-,TRBV6-1,CASRTGNTGELFF,TGTGCCAGCAGGACAGGGAACACCGGGGAGCTGTTTTTT
TRBJ2-2,-,TRBD1,TRBV19,CASSMRTGGSGELFF,TGTGCCAGTAGTATGAGGACAGGGGGTTCCGGGGAGCTGTTTTTT
TRBJ2-1,many,TRBD2,TRBV6-2/TRBV6-3,CASSYRLAGGDEQFF,TGTGCCAGCAGTTATCGACTAGCGGGGGGGGATGAGCAGTTCTTC
TRBJ2-7,-,TRBD1,TRBV11-1,CASSRTGTGFPYEQYF,TGTGCCAGCAGTCGGACCGGGACAGGATTCCCCTACGAGCAGTACTTC
TRBJ2-2,-,-,TRBV3-1,CASSQTNTGELFF,TGTGCCAGCAGCCAGACTAACACCGGGGAGCTGTTTTTT
TRBJ2-1,few,TRBD2,TRBV20-1,CSALTSGGVGVHNEQFF,TGCAGTGCCCTGACTAGCGGGGGGGTCGGGGTACACAATGAGCAGTTCTTC
TRBJ2-1,many,-,TRBV9,CASSGVVVNEQFF,TGTGCCAGCAGCGGCGTAGTCGTGAATGAGCAGTTCTTC
TRBJ1-6,-,-,TRBV20-1,CSATGGVNSPLHF,TGCAGTGCGACCGGGGGGGTAAATTCACCCCTCCACTTT
TRBJ2-5,-,-,TRBV12-3/TRBV12-4,CASSSGTEYQETQYF,TGTGCCAGCAGTTCCGGGACTGAGTACCAAGAGACCCAGTACTTC
TRBJ2-1,once,TRBD2,TRBV20-1,CSAPGLAEAYNEQFF,TGCAGTGCTCCAGGACTAGCGGAGGCCTACAATGAGCAGTTCTTC
TRBJ1-2,medium-sized,-,TRBV6-2/TRBV6-3,CASSYSNRLHYGYTF,TGTGCCAGCAGTTACTCGAACAGGCTCCACTATGGCTACACCTTC
TRBJ2-3,many,TRBD2,TRBV4-3,CASSQDGGGSSTDTQYF,TGCGCCAGCAGCCAAGATGGCGGGGGGTCTAGCACAGATACGCAGTATTTT
TRBJ1-1,few,-,TRBV27,CASRPQVSTEAFF,TGTGCCAGCAGGCCACAGGTTAGCACTGAAGCTTTCTTT
TRBJ2-3,many,TRBD2,TRBV18,CASSPRTSGGTSTDTQYF,TGTGCCAGCTCACCCAGGACTAGCGGGGGAACTAGCACAGATACGCAGTATTTT
TRBJ2-7,medium-sized,TRBD1,TRBV6-1,CASSAQGASYEQYF,TGTGCCAGCAGTGCCCAGGGGGCCTCCTACGAGCAGTACTTC
TRBJ2-7,-,-,TRBV5-1,CASSLVVGGEQYF,TGCGCCAGCAGCTTGGTGGTAGGAGGCGAGCAGTACTTC
TRBJ2-6,many,-,TRBV5-6,CASSWGRGLGANVLTF,TGTGCCAGCAGCTGGGGAAGGGGTCTGGGGGCCAACGTCCTGACTTTC
TRBJ2-7,few,-,TRBV7-9,CASSLSYYEQYF,TGTGCCAGCAGCTTAAGCTACTACGAGCAGTACTTC
TRBJ1-1,-,-,TRBV4-2,CASSQGGVGNTEAFF,TGTGCCAGCAGCCAAGGGGGAGTGGGGAACACTGAAGCTTTCTTT
TRBJ1-1,-,-,TRBV7-9,CASSYDGPNTEAFF,TGTGCCAGCAGCTACGACGGTCCTAACACTGAAGCTTTCTTT
TRBJ2-6,few,TRBD1,TRBV6-1,CASSRQGGGANVLTF,TGTGCCAGCAGCCGACAGGGCGGTGGGGCCAACGTCCTGACTTTC
TRBJ2-7,-,-,TRBV6-1,CASSAILATYEQYF,TGTGCCAGCAGTGCCATTCTAGCGACCTACGAGCAGTACTTC
TRBJ1-5,medium-sized,-,TRBV20-1,CSAREFNQPQHF,TGCAGTGCTAGGGAGTTCAATCAGCCCCAGCATTTT
TRBJ1-1,-,-,TRBV6-1,CASKSANTEAFF,TGTGCCAGCAAGTCAGCAAACACTGAAGCTTTCTTT
TRBJ1-6,-,-,TRBV20-1,CSARKTGLEGSPLHF,TGCAGTGCTCGAAAGACAGGATTGGAGGGATCACCCCTCCACTTT
TRBJ2-5,-,-,TRBV19,CASSAQSETQYF,TGTGCCAGTAGTGCACAGAGTGAGACCCAGTACTTC
TRBJ1-4,-,TRBD1,TRBV19,CATRPRQGHEKLFF,TGTGCCACCAGACCCCGACAGGGGCATGAAAAACTGTTTTTT
TRBJ1-5,once,TRBD1,TRBV5-1,CASSLRTGQTNQPQHF,TGCGCCAGCAGCTTGCGTACGGGACAGACAAATCAGCCCCAGCATTTT
TRBJ2-3,few,-,TRBV6-1,CASSEYRLLPGDTQYF,TGTGCCAGCAGTGAATACCGACTATTACCGGGAGATACGCAGTATTTT
TRBJ2-1,-,TRBD2,TRBV5-6,CASSLVLAGSEQFF,TGTGCCAGCAGCTTGGTACTAGCGGGGAGTGAGCAGTTCTTC
TRBJ1-2,many,TRBD1,TRBV12-3/TRBV12-4,CASSLSGQRIYGYTF,TGTGCCAGCAGTCTTTCGGGACAGAGGATCTATGGCTACACCTTC
TRBJ2-7,-,-,TRBV19,CASSIQGGMATYEQYF,TGTGCCAGTAGTATCCAGGGAGGAATGGCCACCTACGAGCAGTACTTC
TRBJ1-1,many,-,TRBV6-1,CASSGNLYGNTEAFF,TGTGCCAGCAGTGGGAATTTATACGGGAACACTGAAGCTTTCTTT
TRBJ2-7,few,-,TRBV12-3/TRBV12-4,CASSLTLNYEQYF,TGTGCCAGCAGTTTGACCCTTAACTACGAGCAGTACTTC